The 10 T cell receptor beta chains reported below all come from one sample, sequenced in a study of regulatory T cells in long-lasting Graves disease. Time point reported: persistent/refractory GD, antithyroid drugs over 5 years with positive TRAb. RNA extracted from PBMCs served as the sequencing template. TCR beta libraries were built with iRepertoire HTBI primers and Arm-PCR of CDR3 regions. TCRdb used MiXCR to reprocess the multiplex PCR reads, holding one entry per CDR3 protein. Among about 470,000 distinct CDR3 sequences, under 25% were seen once, and the ten largest hold over 6%. The sample consisted of peripheral blood mononuclear cells (PBMCs), taken when the disease was refractory, from a patient treated with antithyroid drugs. Receptors originate from a female donor with Graves disease.

In the case of this clonotype: A read error may be the cause here, since a much bigger clone is one base away. The genes are TRBV6-1 and TRBJ2-7; the match to TRBD1 covers 8 bases. V trimming: 11 bases; J trimming: 1 base; junction bases outside the gene matches: 16. In germline, CDR1 is MNHNS, CDR2 SASEGT. There are 16 residues in the CDR3. The CDR3 DNA is TGTGCCGTCAGTGAGTCGCAGGGGGCCTTATCCTACGAGCAGTACTTC. This translates into CAVSESQGALSYEQYF.

V gene TRBV12-3 or TRBV12-4 combines with J gene TRBJ2-1, with 14 bases identical to TRBD2. CDR3 length: 19 amino acids. The V and J ends lost 3 bases and 9 bases, in that order; junction bases with no gene match: 16. CDR3: CASSFHGTSGGPGTGEQFF. CDR3 DNA: TGTGCCAGCAGTTTTCATGGGACTAGCGGGGGCCCGGGTACTGGTGAGCAGTTCTTC.

CDR3 amino acids: CSARTPTVYRDGETQYF. DNA for the CDR3: TGCAGTGCTAGAACGCCCACTGTGTACAGGGACGGGGAGACCCAGTACTTC. V and J are TRBV20-1 and TRBJ2-5; a weak D match, TRBD1 (6 bases). The V and J ends lost 2 bases and 5 bases respectively, with 24 bases between them. Germline assignment: CDR1 DFQATT and CDR2 SNEGSKA (reference sequence). The CDR3 contains 17 residues.

This clonotype turned up a few times. J is TRBJ1-1 and V is TRBV19; D gene ambiguous. The CDR3 spans 16 residues. From germline, CDR1 is LNHDA and CDR2 SQIVND (reference sequence). Trimming removed 6 bases from V and 8 bases from J, with 25 bases in between. This CDR3 reads CASRAARAYSPLEAFF. CDR3 DNA sequence: TGTGCCAGTAGAGCAGCGAGGGCCTACAGTCCCCTCGAAGCTTTCTTT.

Comments on this clonotype: One junction end disagrees with the germline gene, perhaps due to a read error. The CDR3 protein is CAPSDLGGRETQYF. As DNA, the CDR3 is TGTGCCCCCAGTGATTTAGGAGGGAGGGAGACCCAGTACTTC. This sequence joins TRBV24-1 and TRBJ2-5; a possible D gene is TRBD2 (6 bases). The CDR3 runs 14 residues. Germline CDR1 is KGHDR and CDR2 is SFDVKD.

This clonotype appeared many times. This chain links TRBV28 with TRBJ1-4, with no clear D. Deletions cut 6 bases from V and 2 bases from J, with 19 bases between. The CDR3 is made up of 17 amino acids. Germline-derived CDR1 and CDR2 are MDHEN and SYDVKM. CDR3 residues: CASSPAAWIGTNEKLFF. CDR3 DNA: TGTGCCAGCAGCCCCGCCGCGTGGATTGGGACTAATGAAAAACTGTTTTTT. Variable domain in full (rest from reference TRBV28 and TRBJ1-4): DVKVTQSSRYLVKRTGEKVFLECVQDMDHENMFWYRQDPGLGLRLIYFSYDVKMKEKGDIPEGYSVSREKKERFSLILESASTNQTSMYLCASSPAAWIGTNEKLFFGSGTQLSVL.

This chain links TRBV30 with TRBJ1-2; no definite D call. The CDR3 sequence is 14 residues long. V was pared by 5 bases and J by 4 bases, with 17 bases between. Germline CDR1 is GTSNPN and CDR2 is SVGIG (reference sequence). The CDR3 protein is CAWDPVGTLYGYTF. The CDR3 DNA sequence: TGTGCCTGGGATCCCGTCGGAACTCTCTATGGCTACACCTTC.

The rearrangement uses TRBV29-1 and TRBJ1-1; no definite D call. Germline V lookup: CDR1 SQVTM, CDR2 ANQGSEA. The ends were cut back, 1 base at V and 5 bases at J, with 14 bases in the middle. The CDR3 is 14 residues long. CDR3 in amino acids: CSVEVAGIGTEAFF. CDR3 in DNA: TGCAGCGTTGAAGTGGCGGGGATTGGTACTGAAGCTTTCTTT.

This clonotype was counted a few times. The chain has TRBV19 and TRBJ2-2; possible D gene TRBD2, 6 bases. V lost 6 bases, J lost 6 bases, and 23 bases lay in between. Germline V CDR1 and CDR2: LNHDA, SQIVND (reference sequence). This CDR3 has 17 amino acids. The CDR3 nucleotides read TGTGCCAGTAGCCTACTAGAAATCCCGTCGGGAGCCGGGGAGCTGTTTTTT. The encoded protein is CASSLLEIPSGAGELFF.

This clonotype was recorded a few times. This chain joins TRBV6-1 and TRBJ1-2; D might be TRBD1 (5 bases). The V and J ends lost 6 bases and 0 bases respectively, with 20 bases between them. In germline, CDR1 is MNHNS, CDR2 SASEGT. The CDR3 length is 17 residues. The CDR3 sequence is CASSLIKGQTTNYGYTF. The CDR3 DNA follows: TGTGCCAGCAGCCTAATCAAGGGGCAGACCACTAACTATGGCTACACCTTC.